This T cell receptor (beta chain) emerged from a study of cytomegalovirus exposure and HLA in healthy donors. The PCR made use of 60 Vbeta and 13 Jbeta primers. The protocol was immunoSEQ multiplex PCR, while the TCRdb copy is restricted to in-frame clones and leaves out a portion. There are 100,000 to 150,000 clones in the sample; 70% to 80% occur only once, and approximately 3.8% lies in the top ten. Trimming left V 0 bases short and J 3 bases short, with 9 bases between. The CDR3 loop spans 15 amino acids. Per the germline V gene, CDR1 is MGHRA and CDR2 is YSYEKL. The chain uses TRBV4-1 and TRBJ1-3; possibly TRBD1 for D (5 bases). This sequence originates from a man aged 35 to 55 in good health and CMV-seropositive. Sequencing was carried out using PBMCs. CDR3 nucleotides: TGCGCCAGCAGCCAAGATGTTAGGGGTGGAAACACCATATATTTT. Encoded protein: CASSQDVRGGNTIYF.